This TCR beta chain was observed in a study of blood T cell repertoires in COVID-19. The overall study: The origin of the acute and convalescent COVID-19 samples was the United States, Italy and Spain.

The germline V gene encodes CDR1 SGHTA and CDR2 FQGNSA. This CDR3 has 15 residues. Trimming stripped 2 bases from V and 2 bases from J, with 13 bases between. TCRdb's copy holds only in-frame clones and misses some; the assay was immunoSEQ multiplex PCR. The data show around 320,000 clones, about nine tenths seen once. The TCR comes from a man aged 18 to 29 with active or convalescent COVID-19. Sequenced sample: peripheral blood. The chain has TRBV7-2 and TRBJ2-7; D possibly corresponds to TRBD1 (6 bases). The CDR3 coding sequence is TGTGCCAGCAGCTTATGGGGGCTAACGACCTACGAGCAGTACTTC. It yields the protein CASSLWGLTTYEQYF. Using reference TRBV7-2 and TRBJ2-7 for the parts outside the CDR3, the full variable domain is GAGVSQSPSNKVTEKGKDVELRCDPISGHTALYWYRQSLGQGLEFLIYFQGNSAPDKSGLPSDRFSAERTGGSVSTLTIQRTQQEDSAVYLCASSLWGLTTYEQYFGPGTRLTVT.